This is a list of T cell receptor beta chains from one sample in a study of response to subunit inactivated influenza vaccine. TCRdb called the RT-PCR reads again in MiXCR, with one record for every CDR3 protein. The sample holds under 800,000 distinct CDR3 sequences, approximately 14% seen once. Source: PBMCs from blood, taken around two weeks before vaccination. The receptor set was obtained from a man aged 45-60 years who received an inactivated influenza vaccine. The CDR3 runs from the conserved cysteine through the conserved F or W. D genes are given only for firm matches. Clone size is stated in some rows and not others, as once, few, many or a class when expanded.

V: TRBV28
D: -
size: few
J: TRBJ1-5
length: 18
DNA: TGTGCCAGCAGTTTAGCCGCACGATGGGGTTTAAGCAATCAGCCCCAGCATTTT
CDR3: CASSLAARWGLSNQPQHF

V: TRBV14
D: -
size: -
J: TRBJ1-6
length: 15
DNA: TGTGCCAGCAGCCAAGAGTGGGGGTATAATTCACCCCTCCACTTT
CDR3: CASSQEWGYNSPLHF

V: TRBV12-3/TRBV12-4
D: -
size: few
J: TRBJ2-1
length: 13
DNA: TGTGCCAGCAAAACAGGGATCTACAATGAGCAGTTCTTC
CDR3: CASKTGIYNEQFF

V: TRBV29-1
D: -
size: -
J: TRBJ1-1
length: 13
DNA: TGCAGCGTTTGGACACCGGATCGCGCTGAAGCTTTCTTT
CDR3: CSVWTPDRAEAFF

V: TRBV2
D: -
size: few
J: TRBJ2-2
length: 12
DNA: TGTGCCAGGGAGAGTAACACCGGGGAGCTGTTTTTT
CDR3: CARESNTGELFF

V: TRBV5-1
D: -
size: -
J: TRBJ2-1
length: 15
DNA: TGCGCCAGCAGCTTGGCCCCCTCAAAGTCGGATGAGCAGTTCTTC
CDR3: CASSLAPSKSDEQFF

V: TRBV27
D: TRBD2
size: many
J: TRBJ2-3
length: 16
DNA: TGTGCCAGCAGTTTATTAGCGGGAGGGCCCCTGGATACGCAGTATTTT
CDR3: CASSLLAGGPLDTQYF

V: TRBV20-1
D: TRBD2
size: few
J: TRBJ2-3
length: 14
DNA: TGCAGTGCCACGACTAGCGGGGTTCCAGATACGCAGTATTTT
CDR3: CSATTSGVPDTQYF

V: TRBV30
D: -
size: -
J: TRBJ1-5
length: 14
DNA: TGTGCCTGGAGTGTCGGGGTTGGCAATCAGCCCCAGCATTTT
CDR3: CAWSVGVGNQPQHF

V: TRBV7-9
D: -
size: few
J: TRBJ1-2
length: 17
DNA: TGTGCCAGCAGTTTTACTCTGAGACCGACCCCTAACTATGGCTACACCTTC
CDR3: CASSFTLRPTPNYGYTF

V: TRBV7-9
D: TRBD1
size: -
J: TRBJ2-5
length: 17
DNA: TGTGCCAGCAGCTTTCTTAATCCGGGACAGGGGCAAGAGACCCAGTACTTC
CDR3: CASSFLNPGQGQETQYF

V: TRBV20-1
D: -
size: few
J: TRBJ2-1
length: 14
DNA: TGCAGTGCTAGGGACTCTAGAAGAGACAATGAGCAGTTCTTC
CDR3: CSARDSRRDNEQFF

V: TRBV3-1
D: -
size: few
J: TRBJ2-7
length: 17
DNA: TGTGCCAGCAGCCCGACTCCCTCGGGGGAGAGTTCCTACGAGCAGTACTTC
CDR3: CASSPTPSGESSYEQYF

V: TRBV7-3
D: TRBD2
size: few
J: TRBJ2-1
length: 15
DNA: TGTGCCAGCAGCGCTACTAGCGGGAGGGGCAATGAGCAGTTCTTC
CDR3: CASSATSGRGNEQFF

V: TRBV20-1
D: -
size: few
J: TRBJ2-2
length: 15
DNA: TGCAGTGCTACCAAGGAAGGGGTAAACACCGGGGAGCTGTTTTTT
CDR3: CSATKEGVNTGELFF

V: TRBV25-1
D: -
size: -
J: TRBJ2-7
length: 12
DNA: TGTGCCAGCAGTATAATCGGAGGCGAGCAGTACTTC
CDR3: CASSIIGGEQYF

V: TRBV20-1
D: -
size: few
J: TRBJ2-1
length: 14
DNA: TGCAGTGCTAGAGATGACCGGCCCCTTAGGCGGCAGTTCTTC
CDR3: CSARDDRPLRRQFF

V: TRBV6-5
D: -
size: few
J: TRBJ2-2
length: 14
DNA: TGTGCCAGCAGTTACGGGGGGCAAACCGGGGAGCTGTTTTTT
CDR3: CASSYGGQTGELFF

V: TRBV14
D: TRBD1
size: few
J: TRBJ2-2
length: 15
DNA: TGTGCCAGCAGCAGGACAGGGCTACGAAGCGGGGAGCTGTTTTTT
CDR3: CASSRTGLRSGELFF

V: TRBV12-5
D: TRBD2
size: many
J: TRBJ2-3
length: 14
DNA: TGTGCTAGTGCTCGTAGCGGGGGCACAGATACGCAGTATTTT
CDR3: CASARSGGTDTQYF

V: TRBV6-1
D: -
size: -
J: TRBJ2-7
length: 13
DNA: TGTGCCAGCAGTGAATGGCAGGAGAACGAGCAGTACTTC
CDR3: CASSEWQENEQYF

V: TRBV20-1
D: -
size: -
J: TRBJ2-7
length: 14
DNA: TGCAGTGCTAGCGACAGGCCCAGGCATTTGGAGCAGTACTTC
CDR3: CSASDRPRHLEQYF

V: TRBV9
D: TRBD2
size: many
J: TRBJ2-1
length: 15
DNA: TGTGCCAGCAGCGCCTCCGGGACTAGTGCGAATGAGCAGTTCTTC
CDR3: CASSASGTSANEQFF

V: TRBV12-3/TRBV12-4
D: -
size: few
J: TRBJ1-1
length: 15
DNA: TGTGCCAGCAGTTTAAGGAACGCCCTGAACACTGAAGCTTTCTTT
CDR3: CASSLRNALNTEAFF

V: TRBV7-2
D: TRBD1
size: -
J: TRBJ2-1
length: 15
DNA: TGTGCCAGCAGCCTGGACAGGGGTGTCTACAATGAGCAGTTCTTC
CDR3: CASSLDRGVYNEQFF

V: TRBV3-1
D: -
size: few
J: TRBJ1-5
length: 15
DNA: TGTGCCAGCAGCCAAATATATGGGGCGGATCAGCCCCAGCATTTT
CDR3: CASSQIYGADQPQHF

V: TRBV5-6
D: -
size: -
J: TRBJ2-1
length: 11
DNA: TGTGCCAGCAGTTTTATGAATGAGCAGTTCTTC
CDR3: CASSFMNEQFF

V: TRBV10-3
D: TRBD1
size: -
J: TRBJ2-2
length: 14
DNA: TGTGCCATCAGGGGGACAGGTAACGCCGGGGAGCTGTTTTTT
CDR3: CAIRGTGNAGELFF

V: TRBV7-2
D: -
size: many
J: TRBJ2-3
length: 14
DNA: TGTGCCAGCAGCCCTACAGGGTTCACAGATACGCAGTATTTT
CDR3: CASSPTGFTDTQYF

V: TRBV10-3
D: -
size: -
J: TRBJ2-1
length: 16
DNA: TGTGCCATCAGTGAGTCGCGGGCGGGGTACTACAATGAGCAGTTCTTC
CDR3: CAISESRAGYYNEQFF

V: TRBV7-2
D: -
size: few
J: TRBJ2-3
length: 15
DNA: TGTGCCAGCAGCCGAATCGGTCAAGGCACAGATACGCAGTATTTT
CDR3: CASSRIGQGTDTQYF

V: TRBV11-1
D: -
size: -
J: TRBJ1-3
length: 18
DNA: TGTGCCAGCAGACAAAGGAACCCCGGGTTGAGCTCTGGAAACACCATATATTTT
CDR3: CASRQRNPGLSSGNTIYF

V: TRBV5-1
D: TRBD2
size: once
J: TRBJ2-7
length: 17
DNA: TGCGCCAGCAGCTTGGGGTCGGGGGGAGGACCTTCCTACGAGCAGTACTTC
CDR3: CASSLGSGGGPSYEQYF

V: TRBV24-1
D: TRBD2
size: many
J: TRBJ2-1
length: 17
DNA: TGTGCCACCAGTGGTCTTAAGCCTAGCGGGACATACAATGAGCAGTTCTTC
CDR3: CATSGLKPSGTYNEQFF

V: TRBV4-3
D: -
size: many
J: TRBJ1-5
length: 15
DNA: TGCGCCAGCAGCCAGGAGTCCGGACTGCGTCAGCCCCAGCATTTT
CDR3: CASSQESGLRQPQHF

V: TRBV6-5
D: -
size: -
J: TRBJ1-5
length: 13
DNA: TGTGCCAGCAGTTATCGTCCTGGGTCGCCCCAGCATTTT
CDR3: CASSYRPGSPQHF

V: TRBV5-1
D: -
size: -
J: TRBJ1-2
length: 12
DNA: TGCGCCAGCAGCTTGGATGGTCACGGCTACACCTTC
CDR3: CASSLDGHGYTF

V: TRBV11-2
D: -
size: -
J: TRBJ1-2
length: 14
DNA: TGTGCCAGCAGCTTTACAGGGTGGGAAGGTGGCTACACCTTC
CDR3: CASSFTGWEGGYTF

V: TRBV5-1
D: -
size: -
J: TRBJ1-4
length: 14
DNA: TGCGCCAGCAGCTTGTCGGGGAAAAATGAAAAACTGTTTTTT
CDR3: CASSLSGKNEKLFF

V: TRBV5-1
D: -
size: -
J: TRBJ1-4
length: 17
DNA: TGCGCCAGCAGCTCCGCGGCTCCACTTGCAACTAATGAAAAACTGTTTTTT
CDR3: CASSSAAPLATNEKLFF

V: TRBV20-1
D: -
size: -
J: TRBJ2-5
length: 16
DNA: TGCAGTGCTAGAGTCACCGGGCCCTGGGGCCAAGAGACCCAGTACTTC
CDR3: CSARVTGPWGQETQYF

V: TRBV11-2
D: TRBD1
size: -
J: TRBJ2-3
length: 17
DNA: TGTGCCAGCAGCTTAGACGGGACAGGGCTCCGCACAGATACGCAGTATTTT
CDR3: CASSLDGTGLRTDTQYF

V: TRBV12-3/TRBV12-4
D: -
size: -
J: TRBJ2-7
length: 16
DNA: TGTGCCAGCAGTTTAGTCCCAGGGACACTAGTCTACGAGCAGTACTTC
CDR3: CASSLVPGTLVYEQYF

V: TRBV24-1
D: TRBD2
size: few
J: TRBJ2-7
length: 14
DNA: TGTGCCACCAGTGCGGGGGGACTCGAGAACGAGCAGTACTTC
CDR3: CATSAGGLENEQYF

V: TRBV13
D: -
size: -
J: TRBJ2-1
length: 15
DNA: TGTGCCAGCAGCTTCTACAAGAGCTCCTACAATGAGCAGTTCTTC
CDR3: CASSFYKSSYNEQFF

V: TRBV6-5
D: -
size: many
J: TRBJ2-5
length: 16
DNA: TGTGCCAGCAGTTACGCTAATTGGGCCACTCAAGAGACCCAGTACTTC
CDR3: CASSYANWATQETQYF

V: TRBV29-1
D: -
size: many
J: TRBJ2-7
length: 14
DNA: TGCAGCGTTGGGGTAAGGGGAATTTCCTACGAGCAGTACTTC
CDR3: CSVGVRGISYEQYF

V: TRBV7-2
D: -
size: many
J: TRBJ2-7
length: 15
DNA: TGTGCCAGCAGTGTCGTTGGGGGGCAGTACTACGAGCAGTACTTC
CDR3: CASSVVGGQYYEQYF

V: TRBV4-2
D: -
size: few
J: TRBJ1-4
length: 17
DNA: TGTGCCAGCAGCCCTGAGTTTGGTCGGTCGACTAATGAAAAACTGTTTTTT
CDR3: CASSPEFGRSTNEKLFF

V: TRBV4-3
D: -
size: many
J: TRBJ2-5
length: 14
DNA: TGCGCCAGCAGCCAAGAGACAGGCCGGGAGACCCAGTACTTC
CDR3: CASSQETGRETQYF

V: TRBV25-1
D: -
size: few
J: TRBJ2-5
length: 14
DNA: TGTGCCAGCAGTGAATTTCCAAGTCGGGAGACCCAGTACTTC
CDR3: CASSEFPSRETQYF

V: TRBV4-2
D: -
size: few
J: TRBJ2-1
length: 15
DNA: TGTGCCAGCAGCCAAGCGGTCGCGGGATGGAGTGAGCAGTTCTTC
CDR3: CASSQAVAGWSEQFF

V: TRBV6-1
D: -
size: -
J: TRBJ2-1
length: 16
DNA: TGTGCCAGCAGGCCTATAACGGGAGATCCCTACAATGAGCAGTTCTTC
CDR3: CASRPITGDPYNEQFF

V: TRBV20-1
D: TRBD1
size: few
J: TRBJ1-1
length: 12
DNA: TGCAGTGCGGGCAGGGGGACCACTGAAGCTTTCTTT
CDR3: CSAGRGTTEAFF

V: TRBV20-1
D: TRBD2
size: many
J: TRBJ2-7
length: 16
DNA: TGCAGTGCTACCGGGACTAGCGGGCGGCCCTCCTACGAGCAGTACTTC
CDR3: CSATGTSGRPSYEQYF

V: TRBV7-2
D: -
size: many
J: TRBJ2-2
length: 14
DNA: TGTGCCAGCAGCTTAGGGTGGGGCACCGGGGAGCTGTTTTTT
CDR3: CASSLGWGTGELFF

V: TRBV29-1
D: -
size: many
J: TRBJ2-3
length: 13
DNA: TGCAGCGTGGGGATTCGTGGGCCAGATACGCAGTATTTT
CDR3: CSVGIRGPDTQYF

V: TRBV7-3
D: -
size: -
J: TRBJ2-1
length: 15
DNA: TGTGCCAGCAGCCCCGGCTCTTATTGGCACAATGAGCAGTTCTTC
CDR3: CASSPGSYWHNEQFF

V: TRBV2
D: -
size: -
J: TRBJ2-7
length: 12
DNA: TGTGCCAGCAGTGGCCCTTTATACGGGCAGTACTTC
CDR3: CASSGPLYGQYF

V: TRBV20-1
D: -
size: -
J: TRBJ2-3
length: 15
DNA: TGCAGTGCTGCCCTCCGGGACCCGGGCACAGATACGCAGTATTTT
CDR3: CSAALRDPGTDTQYF